One T cell receptor (beta chain) is described in this entry. What it binds is not known. The sample originates from a study of blood T cells in healthy people across ages. Healthy Caucasian individuals from Russia aged about 6 to 100 served as donors. Peripheral blood, ten milliliters per donor, was collected. General study results and limits: Across the age range, TCR beta diversity per million T cells fell in a roughly linear way.

The use of a sample-barcoded 5' primer and a J-beta primer mix characterized a second PCR of roughly 6 to 11 cycles. Unique molecular identifiers of 12 random nucleotides labeled each cDNA. TCRdb reprocessed the 5' RACE reads with MiXCR, giving one entry per CDR3 protein. The table records some 290,000 distinct CDR3 sequences, roughly a quarter of them present only once. This CDR3 is 13 amino acids long. Deletions cut 3 bases from V and 4 bases from J, with 10 bases between. Germline-derived CDR1 and CDR2 are MDHEN and SYDVKM. This TCR came from a woman between 70 and 85 years old in good health. The sample comprised blood. V is TRBV28 and J is TRBJ2-7; no clear D gene. The DNA for the CDR3 is TGTGCCAGCAGTTTCTCCGGCCAGTACGAGCAGTACTTC. Translation: CASSFSGQYEQYF.